Ten or more counts support the clone carrying this T cell receptor (beta chain). A junction boundary mismatches the germline segment, possibly from a read error. Germline values: CDR1 SGHRS, CDR2 YFSETQ. This CDR3 has 12 residues. Unique molecular identifiers were incorporated when the TCRbeta library was constructed. TCRdb re-analysed the PCR reads in MiXCR, keeping a single row per CDR3 protein. The sample comprises over 400,000 distinct CDR3 sequences, approximately 12% of which are singletons, and less than 6.5% rests with the top ten. This sample stems from a study of T-cell reconstitution after alpha-beta-depleted transplantation in children.

The rearrangement uses TRBV5-1 and TRBJ2-1; unclear D gene. The sample here was PBMCs from the stem cell graft donor, taken from the stem cell graft. The receptor was derived from a human donor who donated a stem cell graft to a child with combined immunodeficiency. The CDR3: CASSLGDNEQFF. CDR3 coding DNA: TGTGCCAGCAGCTTAGGAGACAATGAGCAGTTCTTC.